This T cell receptor beta chain originates from a study of T cells in tuberculosis. Study details: This South African cohort compared adolescents with or without latent tuberculosis against adults with active tuberculosis. Findings and limits, study-wide: A GMM-specific repertoire classifier reached roughly 90% accuracy, AUROC approximately 0.9.

Data came from immunoSEQ multiplex PCR; TCRdb stores just in-frame clones and leaves some out. The data hold about 49,000 clones, with 90% to 95% observed a single time. Time point indicated: new active TB diagnosis, blood taken before or within 7 days of starting treatment. This CDR3 contains 19 residues. V was pared by 3 bases and J by 5 bases, with 10 bases of the junction left unmatched. From germline, CDR1 is LNHDA and CDR2 SQIVND (reference sequence). A word on this clone: Its antigen is not identified.

V and J are TRBV19 and TRBJ2-2; 15 bases align to TRBD2. The clonotype comes from an adult with tuberculosis. The sample consisted of PBMCs, taken at tuberculosis diagnosis. The CDR3 DNA follows: TGTGCCAGTAGTATCCCTCCGGGACTAGCGGGAGGTAGGACCGGGGAGCTGTTTTTT. It is translated as CASSIPPGLAGGRTGELFF.